This T cell receptor beta chain stems from a study of T cells after yellow fever vaccination (dated by TCRdb to about 2019). The study in broad terms: The SMART-Seq v4 Ultra Low Input RNA kit was used to prepare libraries from fractions with low cell numbers. Blood was drawn at multiple timepoints before and after primary and secondary immunization, with bulk PBMC replicates and cell subsets isolated. To track T-cell clones before and after primary and booster YFV17D yellow fever vaccination, bulk TCR alpha and beta repertoires were sequenced longitudinally. Two healthy male donors made up the cohort, one aged 18 to 29 years and the other aged 30 to 40 years. Points the paper makes about the study in general: Computational filtering was required because FACS-sorted repertoires could contain abundant contaminating clonotypes from the bulk population. A small fraction of clonotypes appeared in both the CD4 and CD8 compartments, likely as a result of convergent recombination. Only two donors were included in the study, so the extent to which the findings can be generalized is limited. Compared with the primary T-cell response, the secondary T-cell response was weaker but faster, peaking on day 5 rather than day 15. After the booster, most of the clones that had expanded following primary vaccination were detected again (approximately 95% of CD4 and roughly nine tenths of CD8), which suggests that memory was broadly maintained.

Instrument on record: Illumina NovaSeq 6000. TCR cDNA was made using 5'RACE template switching, a step that added a universal primer site and unique molecular identifiers. cDNA synthesis was primed from both the TCR alpha and TCR beta constant segments. Library amplification used two PCR steps, and the second PCR step added sample barcodes and sequencing adapters. Sequencing of the libraries was done on either Illumina HiSeq 2500 (2x100 bp) or NovaSeq (2x150 bp). As for the authors' bioinformatics: Demultiplexing of reads and collapsing into UMI consensus sequences were performed with MIGEC, and V(D)J alignment was carried out with MiXCR. Clonotypes responding to the vaccine were identified with edgeR on replicate PBMC samples, with the criteria of FDR below 0.01 and a log2 fold change above 5 up to day 15. Bulk clonotypes were assigned CD4 or CD8 identity according to which sequenced CD4 or CD8 repertoire held them at higher abundance. The raw public data were reprocessed by TCRdb itself: fastp quality trimming at Q25, MiXCR clonotype calling, in-frame beta chains only. Merged by CDR3 protein, the rows form single entries marked with the most common genes and DNA. The V and J calls, along with clone size, are taken from TCRdb and not from the paper's own processing. The sample table shows some 120,000 distinct CDR3 sequences, and more than 7.5% are seen once. Together, the top ten hold roughly 40% of the sample.

Comment on this clonotype: Which antigen it targets is not known. Per-nucleotide qualities are absent, and no much larger clonotype sits a single base away.

In light of the paper, this sample's treatment or condition label describes: live attenuated yellow fever vaccine strain. A standard Ficoll-Paque protocol was used to isolate PBMCs from peripheral blood. Dynabeads CD4 and CD8 positive selection kits were used to isolate CD4 and CD8 T-cell fractions. TriZol was used to extract RNA from bulk PBMCs, CD4 and CD8 fractions, and dextramer-positive and dextramer-negative fractions. Via the germline V gene, CDR1 is SGHTA and CDR2 FQGNSA. From its cysteine to its phenylalanine, the CDR3 spans 15 amino acids. Kept here is only the CDR3 DNA, which spans 45 bases and is read in frame from base 1. From V the trimming removes 3 bases and from J it removes 5 bases, while the gene matches leave 4 bases of the junction unaccounted for.

The material sequenced was CD8+ T cells sorted from PBMCs, taken on the day of the yellow fever booster vaccination. Here the chain combines TRBV7-2 and TRBJ2-1; 10 bases in between match TRBD2. The TCR sequence derives from a man in his late teens or twenties who received the YFV17D yellow fever vaccine. The DNA sequence is TGTGCCAGCAGCTTTCTAGCGGGGGTCCACAATGAGCAGTTCTTC. It specifies CASSFLAGVHNEQFF.